This is a list of T cell receptor beta chains from one sample in a study of monozygotic twins with inflammatory bowel disease. One entry per CDR3 protein, without DNA, is what TCRdb gives after re-calling the 5' RACE reads. Here the sample table reports more than 300,000 distinct CDR3 sequences. Sequencing was done on a sample of blood. The receptors shown here come from a human donor with ulcerative colitis or Crohn's disease, or a healthy co-twin of an affected twin (not recorded which). The CDR3 runs from the conserved cysteine through the conserved F or W. The order of the fields is J gene, V gene, CDR3 protein.

>TRBJ2-5|TRBV7-6
CASSQNRGETQYF
>TRBJ2-7|TRBV5-1
CASSHSRDREASGSEYEQYF
>TRBJ2-7|TRBV27
CASSSYVGGSYEQYF
>TRBJ2-1|TRBV5-6
CASSSVIERDNEQFF
>TRBJ2-7|TRBV27
CASSSLDRVPYEQYF
>TRBJ2-5|TRBV4-1
CASSQDTRGPWETQYF
>TRBJ1-1|TRBV4-2
CASSQDLGQGLVNTEAFF
>TRBJ1-5|TRBV6-1
CASSALGGNQPQHF
>TRBJ2-4|TRBV15
CATSKGPGTENIQYF
>TRBJ1-2|TRBV7-9
CASSSPRDGTGNYGYTF
>TRBJ2-2|TRBV27
CASSSLGEVGELFF
>TRBJ1-5|TRBV15
CATSRVQGRLRYQPQHF
>TRBJ2-7|TRBV12-3/TRBV12-4
CASSPQGRGPYEQYF
>TRBJ1-1|TRBV5-1
CASSYELPTEAFF
>TRBJ2-1|TRBV5-1
CASSLASKTYNEQFF
>TRBJ2-5|TRBV5-1
CASSLAVGQETQYF
>TRBJ2-3|TRBV5-4
CASSLDKEDTQYF
>TRBJ2-3|TRBV4-1
CASSQDPFSGGRTDTQYF
>TRBJ2-1|TRBV4-2
CASSQEGQGGYNEQFF
>TRBJ2-5|TRBV18
CASSPRTASGETQYF
>TRBJ2-2|TRBV7-9
CASRNRESDTGELFF
>TRBJ1-1|TRBV19
CASSAWGLNTEAFF
>TRBJ2-7|TRBV9
CASSPAEGTGSYEQYF
>TRBJ2-7|TRBV19
CAGAGGDRGLEQYF
>TRBJ2-4|TRBV20-1
CSARDQKGGPALQYF
>TRBJ2-5|TRBV7-2
CASSLRGGAIGETQYF
>TRBJ2-7|TRBV5-1
CASSLEWGPYEQYF
>TRBJ1-5|TRBV16
CASSQFQGWNQPQHF
>TRBJ1-6|TRBV4-2
CASSQVSLPLHF
>TRBJ2-1|TRBV7-9
CASRLGMFNEQFF
>TRBJ2-7|TRBV7-9
CASSLVNKPYEQYF
>TRBJ2-7|TRBV4-1
CASSQGGPRGVSYEQYF
>TRBJ2-7|TRBV2
CASRSMGASYEQYF
>TRBJ2-2|TRBV13
CASSTPTGEAGELFF
>TRBJ2-5|TRBV20-1
CSASSRDYKETQYF
>TRBJ2-2|TRBV6-1
CASSEPGRVTGELFF
>TRBJ2-7|TRBV6-5
CASSYSKDRQLSYEQYF
>TRBJ2-5|TRBV7-3
CASSLRLQETQYF
>TRBJ2-1|TRBV10-3
CAIGGSGGLGSYNEQFF
>TRBJ2-5|TRBV29-1
CSVVRAYQETQYF